What follows describes a single T cell receptor beta chain. The target antigen is unknown. Profiled with immunoSEQ multiplex PCR; TCRdb holds only in-frame clones, not every one. The data hold fewer than 200,000 clones, with 85% to 95% observed a single time. The data belong to a study of T cell responses to AZD1222 COVID-19 vaccine. Whole-study context: Pooled in the analysis were second doses at about 4 or about 12 weeks. Overall study findings and caveats: Distributed over spike, vaccine-associated CD4 TCRs predominated at 160-218 and 743-854.

The CDR3 is 13 residues long. Looked up from germline, CDR1 is SNHLY and CDR2 is FYNNEI. Trimming took 6 bases from V and 10 from J, leaving 16 bases between them. This specimen consisted of peripheral blood, obtained on day 0 of AZD1222 vaccination. This receptor was identified in an adult in good health. This rearrangement joins TRBV2 to TRBJ1-5, with D maybe TRBD1 (6 bases). This chain's CDR3 is CASSPTGARPQHF. CDR3 nucleotide sequence: TGTGCCAGCAGCCCGACAGGTGCGCGTCCCCAGCATTTT.